This T cell receptor beta chain was retrieved from a study of blood T cell repertoires in COVID-19. Looked up from germline, CDR1 is SEHNR and CDR2 is FQNEAQ (reference sequence). V was trimmed by 10 bases and J by 0 bases, leaving 18 bases between them. The CDR3 sequence is 16 residues long. Original processing methods: Amplification from reference gene primers served as the basis for estimated nucleated cell counts. TCRdb keeps only in-frame clones here, not all; method: immunoSEQ multiplex PCR. The DNA was the basis for D and trimming; V, J and clone size are from that table. The table includes roughly 97,000 clones, 90% detected once. This clone showed up just once.

The TCR originated in a man aged 55 to 70 with acute or convalescent COVID-19. The sample consisted of peripheral blood. The rearrangement uses TRBV7-9 and TRBJ1-4; D is perhaps TRBD1 (5 bases). The DNA of the CDR3 is TGTGCCACCCCCAGACAGTTGAGTGCAACTAATGAAAAACTGTTTTTT. Protein: CATPRQLSATNEKLFF.